This T cell receptor beta chain was recorded in a study of lymphopenia after photon versus proton radiotherapy. Notes on the study in general: After lymphocyte nadir, photon-treated repertoires showed oligoclonal expansion, especially CD8+ Temra. Proton therapy kept repertoires fairly stable, unlike photons, which gained effector/memory cells. Survival link was tested only in deceased patients; proton benefit remains a possibility. Larger post-nadir TCR diversity loss correlated inversely with survival in deceased patients.

Turning to this clone: Its antigen remains unknown.

Germline V gene lookup returns CDR1 MDHEN and CDR2 SYDVKM. V shed 10 bases and J shed 4 bases, with 18 bases lying between them. This CDR3 contains 14 residues. Data came from immunoSEQ multiplex PCR; TCRdb stores just in-frame clones and leaves some out. The sample carries about 26,000 clones, 85% recorded once. The chain is built from TRBV28 and TRBJ2-3; D possibly corresponds to TRBD1 (6 bases). The TCR sequence derives from a man younger than 45 with gastric cancer. The specimen was peripheral blood, collected from a patient treated with photon-based radiotherapy. CDR3 nucleotide sequence: TGTGCCACCTCATCGGGACAAGACTCAGATACGCAGTATTTT. Its protein is CATSSGQDSDTQYF.